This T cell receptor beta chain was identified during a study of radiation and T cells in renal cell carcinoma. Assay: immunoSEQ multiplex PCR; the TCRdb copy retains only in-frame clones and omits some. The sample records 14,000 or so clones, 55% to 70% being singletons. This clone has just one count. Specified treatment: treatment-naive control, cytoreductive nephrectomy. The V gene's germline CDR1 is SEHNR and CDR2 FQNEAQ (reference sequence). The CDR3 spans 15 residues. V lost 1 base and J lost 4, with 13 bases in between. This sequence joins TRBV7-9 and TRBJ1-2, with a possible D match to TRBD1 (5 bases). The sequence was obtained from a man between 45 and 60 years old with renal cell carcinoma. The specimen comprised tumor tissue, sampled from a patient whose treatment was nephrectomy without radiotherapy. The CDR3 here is CASSLVRGGSYGYTF. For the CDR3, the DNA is TGTGCCAGCAGCTTAGTTCGGGGGGGAAGCTATGGCTACACCTTC.